The 25 T cell receptor beta chains presented below share a single source sample, sequenced in a study of beta chain features in type 1 diabetes. General observations from the study: The study found moderately but significantly shorter TCRB CDR3s in all four CD4+ subsets of Type 1 diabetes patients.

The antigens these receptors bind are not known. Expressed TCRB transcripts were sequenced, since all the RNA that had been isolated was reverse transcribed. The assay was immunoSEQ multiplex PCR, and TCRdb's table has in-frame clones only and misses some. The sample holds about 370,000 clones, over 9% seen once. Sequenced input: central memory CD4+ T cells from blood. These receptors came from a man aged 30 to 45 with type 1 diabetes.

This clone was seen a few times. The chain is built from TRBV28 and TRBJ2-7, with TRBD1 as a possible D gene (6 bases). The CDR3 extends over 15 amino acids. Germline V lookup: CDR1 MDHEN, CDR2 SYDVKM. The V and J ends lost 8 bases and 2 bases respectively, with 19 bases between them. The CDR3 protein is CASLALSQGTYEQYF. The DNA of the CDR3 is TGTGCCAGCCTGGCTTTGAGCCAGGGGACCTACGAGCAGTACTTC.

This clone was detected only a few times. V usage is TRBV7-3 and J usage is TRBJ2-7; D remains ambiguous. This CDR3 is built from 16 residues. The germline V gene encodes CDR1 SGHTA and CDR2 FQGTGA. V was shortened by 2 bases and J by 0 bases, with 14 bases between the two germline ends. The CDR3 DNA follows: TGTGCCAGCAGCTTAGTTTCGGGTATGAGCTCCTACGAGCAGTACTTC. Amino acids: CASSLVSGMSSYEQYF.

The chain is built from TRBV6-5 and TRBJ1-3; D is ambiguous. This CDR3 has 15 amino acids. Germline V lookup: CDR1 MNHEY, CDR2 SVGAGI. V lost 7 bases to trimming and J lost 0 bases, with 13 bases between them. The CDR3 DNA is TGTGCCAGCACCATCGACGGCCGCTCTGGAAACACCATATATTTT. It is translated as CASTIDGRSGNTIYF.

This clone has just a few counts. A read error may account for a junction end that differs from germline. Other DNA variants within this sample encode the same CDR3. The chain employs TRBV7-7 and TRBJ2-3; 8 bases fit TRBD1. The germline gives CDR1 SSHAT, CDR2 FNYEAQ (reference sequence). The CDR3 extends over 15 amino acids. Here the CDR3 DNA reads TGTGCTAGCAGCTTAGACAGGGGTAGCACAGATACGCAGTATTTT. It codes for CASSLDRGSTDTQYF.

The chain has TRBV19 and TRBJ1-5; possibly TRBD1 for D (5 bases). Trimming removed 0 bases from V and 0 bases from J, with 15 bases in between. This CDR3 spans 18 amino acids. The germline V gene has CDR1 LNHDA and CDR2 SQIVND (reference sequence). The CDR3 DNA is TGTGCCAGTAGTATAGACCCCAGGACACTTTATAGCAATCAGCCCCAGCATTTT. It codes for CASSIDPRTLYSNQPQHF. The full variable domain, with the rest looked up from reference TRBV19 and TRBJ1-5, is DGGITQSPKYLFRKEGQNVTLSCEQNLNHDAMYWYRQDPGQGLRLIYYSQIVNDFQKGDIAEGYSVSREKKESFPLTVTSAQKNPTAFYLCASSIDPRTLYSNQPQHFGDGTRLSIL.

Only a few counts were recorded for this clone. CDR3 in DNA: TGTGCCATCAGTGGTGAGGGCCCGGAAGCTTTCTTT. Its translation: CAISGEGPEAFF. The V and J genes are TRBV10-3 and TRBJ1-1; D not certain. This CDR3 is built from 12 residues. Trimming took 4 bases from V and 8 from J, leaving 11 bases between them. Germline loops: CDR1 ENHRY, CDR2 SYGVKD.

The V call is TRBV7-9, the J call TRBJ2-5, with 7 nucleotides matching TRBD1. The CDR3 covers 18 residues. Germline trimming cut 4 bases from V and 1 base from J; bases unmatched to any gene: 15. In germline, CDR1 is SEHNR, CDR2 FQNEAQ (reference sequence). CDR3 DNA: TGTGCCAGCAGCTCACTTCGGACAGGACTTACGGGCCAAGAGACCCAGTACTTC. Translated, it gives CASSSLRTGLTGQETQYF.

This rearrangement joins TRBV7-2 to TRBJ2-7, with 7 bases matching TRBD2. CDR1 and CDR2 from the germline V gene are SGHTA and FQGNSA. V trimming: 7 bases; J trimming: 6 bases; junction bases outside the gene matches: 12. The CDR3 runs to 14 residues. CDR3: CASTPGLGSIEQYF. In DNA form, the CDR3 reads TGTGCCAGCACCCCCGGACTAGGGTCGATCGAGCAGTACTTC.

This clone turned up a few times. CDR3 DNA: TGTGCCAGCAGCGCGCTACAACTAGCGGGAGGTGGGAATGAGCAGTTCTTC. Translation: CASSALQLAGGGNEQFF. This sequence joins TRBV5-6 and TRBJ2-1; 12 bases agree with TRBD2. Germline V lookup: CDR1 SGHDT, CDR2 YYEEEE. This CDR3 spans 17 amino acids. V lost 4 bases and J lost 7; bases outside the gene matches: 12.

The rearrangement uses TRBV18 and TRBJ2-2, with no clear D. Germline V gives CDR1 KGHSH, CDR2 LQKENI. This CDR3 spans 12 amino acids. With 2 bases removed from V and 5 bases from J, the gap between germline ends came to 3 bases. As DNA, the CDR3 is TGTGCCAGCTCACCAAAAACCGGGGAGCTGTTTTTT. Amino acid sequence: CASSPKTGELFF.

In its sample, this clone was seen a few times. The V call is TRBV6-5, the J call TRBJ2-7; D might be TRBD1 (5 bases). The germline CDR1 and CDR2 sequences are MNHEY and SVGAGI. This CDR3 has 13 amino acids. The V gene lost 7 bases and the J gene lost 2 bases, with 12 bases spanning the gap. The CDR3 loop reads CASIGDRTYEQYF. In DNA form, the CDR3 reads TGTGCCAGCATCGGAGACAGAACCTACGAGCAGTACTTC.

This clone showed up many times. The chain's CDR3 is CASSKGAGDRNEQFF. DNA for the CDR3: TGTGCCAGCAGTAAAGGGGCGGGTGACCGGAATGAGCAGTTCTTC. The chain employs TRBV28 and TRBJ2-1, with D perhaps TRBD1 or TRBD2 (5 bases each). Trimming removed 5 bases from V and 7 bases from J, with 18 bases in between. The germline CDR1 and CDR2 sequences are MDHEN and SYDVKM. The CDR3 contains 15 residues.

This clone was detected only a few times. This chain links TRBV11-1 with TRBJ2-3; possibly TRBD2 for D (5 bases). This CDR3 is 14 amino acids long. CDR1 is SGHAT, CDR2 FQDESV, per germline (reference sequence). The V and J ends lost 5 bases and 0 bases respectively, with 9 bases between them. CDR3: CASSPGLSTDTQYF. The CDR3 DNA is TGTGCCAGCAGCCCAGGACTTAGCACAGATACGCAGTATTTT.

This clone has a handful of counts. The chain joins TRBV5-6 to TRBJ1-5; 10 bases agree with TRBD1. This CDR3 is 13 amino acids long. From germline, CDR1 is SGHDT and CDR2 YYEEEE. Germline trimming cut 5 bases from V and 5 bases from J; bases unmatched to any gene: 1. CDR3 residues: CASSGQGDQPQHF. Here the CDR3 DNA reads TGTGCCAGCAGTGGACAGGGGGATCAGCCCCAGCATTTT.

The chain uses TRBV29-1 and TRBJ1-1, with D perhaps matching TRBD1 (6 bases). Germline CDR1 and CDR2: SQVTM and ANQGSEA. Trimming cost V 6 bases and J 10 bases, with 18 bases left between them. The CDR3 sequence is 12 residues long. CDR3 protein: CSVERGRGAAFF. CDR3 bases: TGCAGCGTCGAAAGGGGTCGGGGGGCAGCTTTCTTT.

This clone was observed many times. This chain connects TRBV7-2 to TRBJ1-5; unclear D gene. Trimming took 1 base from V and 5 from J, leaving 9 bases between them. CDR1 and CDR2 from the germline V gene are SGHTA and FQGNSA. This CDR3 is 14 amino acids long. CDR3 protein: CASSLGRVDQPQHF. CDR3 in DNA: TGTGCCAGCAGCTTAGGACGGGTGGATCAGCCCCAGCATTTT.

J is TRBJ2-4 and V is TRBV6-5, with 8 bases lining up with TRBD2. J lost 1 base, V lost 7 bases, and 6 bases had no gene match. In germline, CDR1 is MNHEY, CDR2 SVGAGI. The length of the CDR3 is 15 residues. CDR3 region: CASTEAGAAKNIQYF. The CDR3 DNA is TGTGCCAGCACCGAAGCGGGGGCGGCCAAAAACATTCAGTACTTC.

This clone was observed a few times. The chain couples TRBV7-8 to TRBJ1-3; D gene unclear. Trimming cost V 0 bases and J 4 bases, with 10 bases left between them. CDR1 is SGHVS and CDR2 is FQNEAQ in the germline V gene. The CDR3 spans 15 residues. CDR3 in DNA: TGTGCCAGCAGCTTAGCCTCAATGGTAGGAAACACCATATATTTT. It yields the protein CASSLASMVGNTIYF.

This clone was recorded at least ten times. The chain employs TRBV5-4 and TRBJ2-1; TRBD1 matches 7 bases. The germline CDR1 and CDR2 sequences are SGHNT and YYREEE (reference sequence). J lost 4 bases, V lost 4 bases, and 11 bases had no gene match. The CDR3 spans 16 residues. DNA for the CDR3: TGTGCCAGCAGCCCGGGACAGACATTGGGGTACAATGAGCAGTTCTTC. It yields the protein CASSPGQTLGYNEQFF.

J is TRBJ1-1 and V is TRBV7-2; no definite D call. Between the trimmed V and J ends, which lost 5 bases and 5 bases, there was a span of 9 bases. CDR1 and CDR2 (germline): SGHTA, FQGNSA. The CDR3 covers 12 residues. CDR3 bases: TGTGCCAGCAGCCCCCCGGGAACTGAAGCTTTCTTT. Translated: CASSPPGTEAFF. Full variable domain (remainder filled in from reference TRBV7-2 and TRBJ1-1): GAGVSQSPSNKVTEKGKDVELRCDPISGHTALYWYRQSLGQGLEFLIYFQGNSAPDKSGLPSDRFSAERTGGSVSTLTIQRTQQEDSAVYLCASSPPGTEAFFGQGTRLTVV.

This clone was recorded many times. The chain couples TRBV19 to TRBJ2-4; 7 nucleotides align to TRBD1. V lost 8 bases and J lost 10; bases outside the gene matches: 5. Germline CDR1 is LNHDA and CDR2 is SQIVND (reference sequence). The CDR3 consists of 11 residues. The CDR3 DNA is TGTGCCAGTCGGGACAGAGTAATTCAGTACTTC. Its translation is CASRDRVIQYF.

In this sample, this clone turned up a few times. The chain recombines TRBV29-1 with TRBJ1-4, with D possibly TRBD1 on 6 matching bases. Germline CDR1 and CDR2: SQVTM and ANQGSEA. Trimming left V 8 bases short and J 7 bases short, with 17 bases between. There are 13 residues in the CDR3. The CDR3 reads CSPEQGGVEKLFF. Here the CDR3 DNA reads TGCAGCCCAGAACAGGGCGGGGTTGAAAAACTGTTTTTT.

This clone was counted between two and nine times. The chain couples TRBV27 to TRBJ1-5; 10 bases line up with TRBD1. This CDR3 is 16 amino acids long. After removal of 0 bases from V and 5 bases from J, the junction contained 4 bases not matched to a gene. The V gene's germline CDR1 is MNHEY and CDR2 SMNVEV (reference sequence). CDR3 coding DNA: TGTGCCAGCAGTTTATCGTGGACAGGGGGTCATCAGCCCCAGCATTTT. It specifies CASSLSWTGGHQPQHF.

The sample holds many counts of this clone. The V gene is TRBV18, the J gene TRBJ2-5; D remains unclear. Trimming removed 3 bases from V and 2 bases from J, with 4 bases in between. The CDR3 spans 12 residues. Looked up from germline, CDR1 is KGHSH and CDR2 is LQKENI. CDR3 loop: CASSPTQETQYF. The CDR3, as DNA: TGTGCCAGCTCACCGACACAAGAGACCCAGTACTTC.

Only a few counts were recorded for this clone. The chain uses TRBV6-1 and TRBJ2-5; D is possibly TRBD1 or TRBD2 (6 bases each). Germline V gene data show CDR1 as MNHNS and CDR2 as SASEGT. The CDR3 length is 14 residues. The V end lost 7 bases, the J end lost 5 bases, and 17 bases lay between the germline ends. The CDR3 reads CASTRSGARETQYF. The CDR3 coding sequence is TGTGCCAGCACCCGCTCGGGGGCTAGGGAGACCCAGTACTTC.